Below, 23 T cell receptor beta chains from the same sample are listed, as sequenced in a study of T cells in women clearing cervical HPV infection. Clones were sequenced by immunoSEQ multiplex PCR, and TCRdb holds only the in-frame ones, with some missing. In total, the table holds 30,000 to 35,000 clones. Sample: blood buffy coat. Source of these receptors: a woman between 18 and 75 years old with a cervical HPV16 infection that either progressed to CIN3+ or cleared (not recorded which).

With regard to this clone: Coverage ceases 3 residues before the CDR3 finishes, and the germline J gene fills in the end. The rearrangement links TRBV7-7 to TRBJ2-3; D remains ambiguous. The CDR3 has 14 amino acids. Trimming pared 4 bases from V and 6 bases from J, leaving 14 bases between. Germline CDR1 and CDR2: SSHAT and FNYEAQ (reference sequence). The sequenced part of the CDR3 DNA is TGTGCCAGCAGCTCCGGGTTTACTGGGGATACG. It codes for CASSSGFTGDT. The full CDR3 reads CASSSGFTGDTQYF.

On this clone: The missing CDR3 end, 3 residues past where the read stops, is filled in from the germline J gene. V usage is TRBV13 and J usage is TRBJ1-1, with 10 bases matching TRBD1. J gave up 0 bases and V 5 bases, and 9 bases lay outside the gene matches. From germline, CDR1 is PRHDT and CDR2 FYEKMQ (reference sequence). The CDR3 is made up of 17 amino acids. CDR3 sequence reads: CASSPRQGAFMNTEAFF. The CDR3 bases that were read are TGTGCCAGCAGCCCGAGACAGGGGGCCTTTATGAACACTGAA.

On this clone itself: The DNA ends 3 residues before the CDR3 does, and the rest of the CDR3 is filled in from the germline J gene. The chain links TRBV27 to TRBJ1-2, with 8 bases lining up with TRBD1. Germline trimming cut 7 bases from V and 4 bases from J; bases unmatched to any gene: 11. CDR3 length: 15 amino acids. Germline loops: CDR1 MNHEY, CDR2 SMNVEV (reference sequence). CDR3 loop: CASTIGDRWGYGYTF. CDR3 bases read: TGTGCCAGCACAATAGGGGACAGGTGGGGCTATGGC.

Notes on this clone: The read comes to an end 3 residues before the CDR3 does, leaving the germline J gene to fill in the end. The chain couples TRBV7-6 to TRBJ2-3, with D perhaps matching TRBD1 (5 bases). Trimming took off 2 bases at V and 3 bases at J, with 15 bases between the two ends. CDR3 length: 16 amino acids. Germline V lookup: CDR1 SGHVS, CDR2 FNYEAQ. This CDR3 is CASSLRGAGSTDTQYF. The sequenced part of the CDR3 DNA is TGTGCCAGCAGCTTACGTGGGGCAGGTAGTACAGATACG. The whole variable domain, filled in from reference TRBV7-6 and TRBJ2-3, reads GAGVSQSPRYKVTKRGQDVALRCDPISGHVSLYWYRQALGQGPEFLTYFNYEAQQDKSGLPNDRFSAERPEGSISTLTIQRTEQRDSAMYRCASSLRGAGSTDTQYFGPGTRLTVL.

Concerning this clone itself: Sequencing ends 3 residues short of the CDR3 end; the germline J gene provides the rest. This chain uses TRBV19 with TRBJ1-5, with 7 bases that match TRBD1. The germline V gene encodes CDR1 LNHDA and CDR2 SQIVND (reference sequence). The trim removed 3 bases at V and 4 bases at J, leaving 3 bases unmatched. The CDR3 extends over 14 amino acids. CDR3 loop: CASSMTGINQPQHF. The CDR3 DNA, read in part, is TGTGCCAGTAGTATGACAGGGATAAATCAGCCC.

As to this clone: The CDR3 goes on 3 residues after the read ends, and that part is filled in from the germline J gene. The J gene is TRBJ2-5, the V gene TRBV20-1; TRBD1 matches 7 bases. Germline V gene lookup returns CDR1 DFQATT and CDR2 SNEGSKA (reference sequence). This CDR3 comprises 15 residues. Losses at the gene ends were 5 bases for V and 1 base for J; bases not matched to a gene: 10. Partial CDR3 DNA: TGCAGTGCTCCTAACCTGAGGGACAGCCAAGAGACC. Translating it yields CSAPNLRDSQET. The CDR3, in full, reads CSAPNLRDSQETQYF.

Concerning this clone itself: The read stops 3 residues short of the end of the CDR3; the missing end is completed from the germline J gene. The chain recombines TRBV5-4 with TRBJ2-7; D gene unclear. Trimming left V 1 base short and J 5 bases short, with 7 bases between. Germline-derived CDR1 and CDR2 are SGHNT and YYREEE (reference sequence). The CDR3 contains 12 residues. The sequenced CDR3 bases are TGTGCCAGCAGCTTGACAGAGGACGAG. Its translation: CASSLTEDE. The entire CDR3 protein is CASSLTEDEQYF.

Notes on this clone: The read is 3 residues too short to cover the CDR3 end, so that end is filled in from the germline J gene. The chain links TRBV18 to TRBJ2-7; 9 bases are shared with TRBD1. Per the germline V gene, CDR1 is KGHSH and CDR2 is LQKENI. The junction had 6 bases not matched to a gene; V was cut back by 1 base and J by 5 bases. This CDR3 is 15 amino acids long. CDR3 loop: CASSPLGTGTNEQYF. CDR3 bases read: TGTGCCAGCTCACCACTCGGGACAGGGACGAACGAG.

A remark on this clone: The CDR3 is cut off 3 residues early in the read; its end comes from the germline J gene. The chain combines TRBV20-1 with TRBJ1-3; 9 bases agree with TRBD1. CDR1 DFQATT and CDR2 SNEGSKA come from the germline V gene (reference sequence). The CDR3 runs 13 residues. The CDR3 protein is CSADLGQGKTIYF. Incomplete CDR3 DNA: TGCAGTGCTGACCTCGGACAGGGGAAAACC.

This CDR3 is CASSLAAADSPLHF. CDR3 DNA, as far as it was read: TGTGCCAGCAGCTTGGCAGCGGCTGATTCACCC. This rearrangement joins TRBV5-4 to TRBJ1-6; D ambiguous. From the germline J gene comes the end of the CDR3, since the read stops 3 residues before it. The V end was cut by 0 bases, the J end by 8 bases, with 9 bases between. This CDR3 region has 14 residues. CDR1 and CDR2 (germline): SGHNT, YYREEE (reference sequence).

The CDR3 protein is CASSLGVKETQYF. Incomplete CDR3 DNA: TGTGCCAGCAGCTTAGGCGTAAAAGAGACC. The gene calls are TRBV7-9 and TRBJ2-5; D remains ambiguous. The observed sequence ends 3 residues before the CDR3 terminus, with the missing tail filled in from the germline J gene. Germline lookup yields CDR1 SEHNR and CDR2 FQNEAQ (reference sequence). V was trimmed by 1 base and J by 3 bases, leaving 6 bases between them. The CDR3 consists of 13 residues. Full variable domain (remainder filled in from reference TRBV7-9 and TRBJ2-5): DTGVSQNPRHKITKRGQNVTFRCDPISEHNRLYWYRQTLGQGPEFLTYFQNEAQLEKSRLLSDRFSAERPKGSFSTLEIQRTEQGDSAMYLCASSLGVKETQYFGPGTRLLVL.

In the case of this clone: A junction boundary mismatches the germline segment, possibly from a read error. The read stops 3 residues short of the end of the CDR3; the missing end is completed from the germline J gene. V usage is TRBV18 and J usage is TRBJ1-1; TRBD1 is a possible D gene (5 bases). The germline gives CDR1 KGHSH, CDR2 LQKENI. The CDR3 runs to 13 residues. The CDR3 loop is CTSSLQVDTEAFF. CDR3 DNA (partial): TGTACCAGCTCACTACAGGTTGACACCGAA.

Regarding this clone: The read gets to within 3 residues of the CDR3 end, and the germline J gene fills in the rest. The V call is TRBV6-1, the J call TRBJ2-3; TRBD1 might be the D (6 bases). Looked up from germline, CDR1 is MNHNS and CDR2 is SASEGT. The CDR3 consists of 15 residues. CDR3: CASSVSGQNNQPQYF. The covered CDR3 bases are TGTGCCAGCAGTGTTTCGGGACAAAACAATCAGCCG.

With regard to this clone: The missing CDR3 end, 3 residues past where the read stops, is filled in from the germline J gene. This sequence joins TRBV30 and TRBJ1-2; D perhaps matches TRBD1 (5 bases). Deletions cut 4 bases from V and 7 bases from J, with 16 bases between. The CDR3 contains 13 residues. Germline values: CDR1 GTSNPN, CDR2 SVGIG (reference sequence). Partial CDR3 DNA: TGTGCCTGGACCCACGCAGGGTCGGGTGGC. Encoded protein: CAWTHAGSGG. The CDR3 in full is CAWTHAGSGGYTF.

About this clone itself: Coverage ceases 3 residues before the CDR3 finishes, and the germline J gene fills in the end. This chain connects TRBV7-9 to TRBJ2-3, with 7 positions matching TRBD2. The CDR3 runs 14 residues. Germline CDR1 SEHNR, CDR2 FQNEAQ (reference sequence). The CDR3: CASRASGAQETQYF. The part of the CDR3 DNA that was read is TGTGCCAGCAGGGCTAGCGGCGCCCAAGAGACG.

Comment on this clone: The CDR3 extends 3 residues past the end of the read, so its final part is completed from the germline J gene. The rearrangement uses TRBV11-2 and TRBJ1-4; no clear D gene. With 6 bases removed from V and 1 base from J, the gap between germline ends came to 9 bases. Germline values: CDR1 SGHAT, CDR2 FQNNGV. This CDR3 spans 14 amino acids. CDR3 DNA, as far as it was read: TGTGCCAGCAGACGTATCGGAACTAATGAAAAA. Translation: CASRRIGTNEK. The whole CDR3 reads CASRRIGTNEKLFF.

Turning to this clone: The read terminates 3 residues before the CDR3 end, so the remaining end is supplied by the germline J gene. The chain uses TRBV6-2 or TRBV6-3 and TRBJ2-2; 8 bases line up with TRBD1. Germline CDR1 MNHEY, CDR2 SVGEGT. After removal of 6 bases from V and 6 bases from J, the junction contained 15 bases not matched to a gene. This CDR3 contains 17 residues. The covered CDR3 bases are TGTGCCAGCAGCCACACCCGACAGGGGAAAGGTTCCGGGGAG. As protein: CASSHTRQGKGSGE. The whole CDR3 is CASSHTRQGKGSGELFF.

With regard to this clone: From the germline J gene comes the end of the CDR3, since the read stops 3 residues before it. The chain uses TRBV6-2 or TRBV6-3 and TRBJ2-5; 7 nucleotides line up with TRBD1. Per the germline V gene, CDR1 is MNHEY and CDR2 is SVGEGT. The V and J ends lost 2 bases and 5 bases, in that order; junction bases with no gene match: 14. The CDR3 contains 17 residues. CDR3 DNA, as far as it was read: TGTGCCAGCAGTTACAGTCTGGGGCAGGGGGTTAAGGAGACC. Residues: CASSYSLGQGVKET. The full CDR3 is CASSYSLGQGVKETQYF.

On this clone: The read finishes 3 residues shy of the CDR3 end, and the germline J gene is used to complete it. This chain joins TRBV30 and TRBJ1-2, with 7 bases aligning to TRBD1. The germline V gene has CDR1 GTSNPN and CDR2 SVGIG (reference sequence). The CDR3 length is 14 residues. The sequenced CDR3 bases are TGTGCCTGGAGAAACAGGGGCCCTTCCTACGAC. As protein: CAWRNRGPSYD. The full CDR3 is CAWRNRGPSYDYTF.

Concerning this clone: Coverage ceases 3 residues before the CDR3 finishes, and the germline J gene fills in the end. The J gene is TRBJ1-2, the V gene TRBV23-1, with unresolved D. TRBV23-1 is recorded as an ORF, its role being uncertain. The CDR3 consists of 11 residues. CDR3 region: CASSHSGSYTF. CDR3 DNA (partial): TGCGCCAGCAGTCATAGCGGGAGC.

Partial CDR3 DNA: TGTGCCAGCAGTGGATGGCTAGCGGATCAAGAGACG. Its translation: CASSGWLADQET. The full CDR3 protein reads CASSGWLADQETQYF. V gene TRBV6-1 combines with J gene TRBJ2-3; TRBD2 agrees at 7 bases. The read terminates 3 residues before the CDR3 end, so the remaining end is supplied by the germline J gene. This CDR3 comprises 15 residues. The germline CDR1 and CDR2 sequences are MNHNS and SASEGT.

In regard to this clone: The CDR3 is cut off 3 residues early in the read; its end comes from the germline J gene. The V gene is TRBV20-1, the J gene TRBJ1-4, with D possibly TRBD1 on 6 matching bases. The CDR3 extends over 14 amino acids. The germline V gene encodes CDR1 DFQATT and CDR2 SNEGSKA (reference sequence). Trimming removed 5 bases at V and 8 bases at J, with 18 bases between. CDR3 region: CSAAWGGAGEKLFF. The DNA read from the CDR3 is TGCAGTGCTGCGTGGGGGGGGGCGGGGGAAAAA.

Regarding this clone: The read ends 3 residues shy of where the CDR3 ends; the end is completed using the germline J gene. The chain joins TRBV30 to TRBJ2-2, with D unclear. CDR1 is GTSNPN, CDR2 SVGIG, per germline (reference sequence). The CDR3 loop spans 12 amino acids. With 3 bases removed from V and 5 bases from J, the gap between germline ends came to 7 bases. CDR3 DNA, as far as it was read: TGTGCCTGGAGCCGTATAACCGGGGAG. Translated: CAWSRITGE. The full CDR3 protein is CAWSRITGELFF. Complete variable domain (other parts from reference TRBV30 and TRBJ2-2): SQTIHQWPATLVQPVGSPLSLECTVEGTSNPNLYWYRQAAGRGLQLLFYSVGIGQISSEVPQNLSASRPQDRQFILSSKKLLLSDSGFYLCAWSRITGELFFGEGSRLTVL.